This T cell receptor (beta chain) was obtained from a study of human T cells and chemical hapten exposure. Time point of the sample: patch test 1, 2 weeks after DPC sensitization. Treatment of the sample: therapeutic diphenylcyclopropenone sensitization with weekly scalp DPC. Unmatched junction bases numbered 16, after V lost 1 base and J lost 8 bases. CDR1 and CDR2 from the germline V gene are MNHEY and SVGEGT. This CDR3 spans 17 amino acids. This clonotype was seen more than once but under ten times. Using its own MiXCR run on the RACE reads, TCRdb lists one record per CDR3 protein. Counted here are 300,000 to 350,000 distinct CDR3 sequences, about 7% occurring once; the ten biggest clones make up more than 7%.

The genes are TRBV6-2 or TRBV6-3 and TRBJ1-2; TRBD1 aligns across 7 bases. This TCR was sampled from a woman younger than 30 with alopecia areata. Some clones in this sample may be carry-over from other donors' samples. The sequenced sample was whole blood, obtained in connection with sensitization to the hapten diphenylcyclopropenone (DPC). This CDR3 is CASSYLAGTANTMGYTF. The CDR3 bases are TGTGCCAGCAGTTACTTAGCTGGGACAGCCAACACGATGGGCTACACCTTC.